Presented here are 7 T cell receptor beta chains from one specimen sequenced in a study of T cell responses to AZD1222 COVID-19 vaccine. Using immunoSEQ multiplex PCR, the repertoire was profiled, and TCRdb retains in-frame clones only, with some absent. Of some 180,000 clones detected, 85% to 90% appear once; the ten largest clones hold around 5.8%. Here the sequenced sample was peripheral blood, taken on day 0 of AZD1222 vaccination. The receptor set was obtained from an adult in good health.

CDR3 coding DNA: TGTGCCAGCAGCGTAGCAGACAGGCGGACCGGGGAGCTGTTTTTT. It codes for CASSVADRRTGELFF. The chain recombines TRBV9 with TRBJ2-2, with D possibly TRBD1 on 6 matching bases. This CDR3 has 15 residues. CDR1 and CDR2 from the germline V gene are SGDLS and YYNGEE. The germline V and J ends were trimmed by 0 bases and 5 bases, with 11 bases remaining between them.

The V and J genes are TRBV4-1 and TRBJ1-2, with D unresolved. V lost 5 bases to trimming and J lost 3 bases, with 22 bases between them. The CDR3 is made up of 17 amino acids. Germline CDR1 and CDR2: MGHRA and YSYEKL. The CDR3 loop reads CASSYPGRVGNDYGYTF. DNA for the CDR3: TGCGCCAGCAGCTACCCGGGGAGGGTGGGAAACGACTATGGCTACACCTTC.

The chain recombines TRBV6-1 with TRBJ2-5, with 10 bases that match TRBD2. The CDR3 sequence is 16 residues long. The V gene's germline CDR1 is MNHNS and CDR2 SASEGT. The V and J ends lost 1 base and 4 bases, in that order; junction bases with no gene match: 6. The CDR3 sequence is CASSEGIAGGGETQYF. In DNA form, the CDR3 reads TGTGCCAGCAGTGAAGGAATAGCGGGGGGCGGAGAGACCCAGTACTTC.

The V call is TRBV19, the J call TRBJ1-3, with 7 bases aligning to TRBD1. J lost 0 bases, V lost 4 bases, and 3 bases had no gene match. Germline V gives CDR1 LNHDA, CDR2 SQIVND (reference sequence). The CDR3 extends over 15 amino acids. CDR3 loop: CASSTGQSSGNTIYF. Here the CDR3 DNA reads TGTGCCAGTAGTACGGGACAGAGCTCTGGAAACACCATATATTTT.

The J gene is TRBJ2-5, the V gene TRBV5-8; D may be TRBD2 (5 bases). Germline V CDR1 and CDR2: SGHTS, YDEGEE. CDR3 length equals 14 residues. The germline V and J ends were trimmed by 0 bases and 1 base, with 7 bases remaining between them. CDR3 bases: TGTGCCAGCAGCTTGGGACGGGGCCAAGAGACCCAGTACTTC. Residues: CASSLGRGQETQYF. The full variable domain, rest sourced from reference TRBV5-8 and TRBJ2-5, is EAGVTQSPTHLIKTRGQQATLRCSPISGHTSVYWYQQALGLGLQFLLWYDEGEERNRGNFPPRFSGRQFPNYSSELNVNALELEDSALYLCASSLGRGQETQYFGPGTRLLVL.

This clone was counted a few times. This chain's CDR3 is CASSEFPYLEQYF. CDR3 DNA sequence: TGTGCCAGCAGTGAATTCCCCTACCTCGAGCAGTACTTC. The V call is TRBV2, the J call TRBJ2-7; D call uncertain. This CDR3 is built from 13 residues. V lost 2 bases and J 6 bases, leaving 11 bases between the germline ends. CDR1 and CDR2 (germline): SNHLY, FYNNEI.

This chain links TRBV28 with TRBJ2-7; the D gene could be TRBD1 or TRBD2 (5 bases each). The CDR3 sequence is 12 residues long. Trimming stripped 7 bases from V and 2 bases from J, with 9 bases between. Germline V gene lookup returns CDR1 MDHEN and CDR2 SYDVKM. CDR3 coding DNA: TGTGCCAGCAAACTGGGACCCTACGAGCAGTACTTC. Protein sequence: CASKLGPYEQYF.